This T cell receptor (beta chain) emerged from a study of read filtering for tumor transcriptome and immune sequencing (TCRdb year 2020). Notes on the research overall: The cohort was composed of roughly 16 male and approximately 15 female patients, with a mean age of approximately 66 years and an age range of roughly 40 to 90. Under revised international staging, about 8 patients fell into R-ISS I, some 15 into R-ISS II and roughly 7 into R-ISS III. After DNase treatment, whole-transcriptome libraries were prepared using the TruSeq RNA Access Library Prep Kit. Per sample, about 4.05 to 10.27 million TCR-region mapped reads were obtained with IR-seq, compared with only 85 to 1273 with RNA-seq. TCR repertoires obtained by targeted immune repertoire sequencing and by bulk whole-transcriptome sequencing performed on the same bone marrow samples were compared. A main aim was a read-filtering strategy for immune repertoire data, specifically whether clonotypes supported by a single read should be removed. General conclusions and limits of the study: Compared with RNA-seq, IR-seq captured clonotypes at much higher depth and more reliably, and a smaller IR-seq throughput was enough to identify most shared clonotypes. When single-read clonotypes were removed, the proportions of shared clonotypes in IR-seq and RNA-seq correlated more strongly. The sorted CD138-negative fraction was composed of a mixed bone marrow immune population rather than of purified T cells. In IR-seq, single-read clonotypes were approximately 82% of clonotypes but around 3.2% of total reads; in RNA-seq they were about 75% of clonotypes and 35% to 50% of reads.

Every patient had bone marrow sampled at the time of active disease. Ficoll-Hypaque density gradient centrifugation was used to isolate the bone marrow mononuclear cells. CD138-negative cells were obtained by negative selection after labeling with CD138 magnetic microbeads on a MACS separator, removing myeloma plasma cells. Flow cytometry with CD138 antibodies on an Attune NxT was used to check how pure the isolated cells were. Total RNA was extracted with TRIzol reagent and quantified with a NanoDrop spectrophotometer. Paired RNA-seq and IR-seq were performed on the CD138-negative bone marrow sample of each patient. Relative to germline, V is 2 bases shorter and J is 6 bases shorter, with 4 bases between their ends. From the germline V gene, CDR1 is SGHRS and CDR2 is YFSETQ. The CDR3, from cysteine to phenylalanine, totals 11 residues. The CDR3 DNA has 33 bases and is translated from base 1. TCR libraries were constructed from roughly 400 ng RNA using the Immunoverse kit, and molecular barcoded adaptors covering alpha/delta and beta/gamma chains were employed. The same RNA used for transcriptome sequencing was used for TCR library preparation. Sequencing of the TCR libraries was done on an Illumina HiSeq 4000 with 2 x 150 cycles. Regarding the original processing steps: TCR reads were aligned to human V, D, J and C references and assembled into CDR3 clonotypes with MiXCR, including quality filtering and error correction. The tcR package in R was used for analysis of clonotype counts and gene usage diversity. Raw mapping reads were checked after the RNA-seq reads had been mapped by STAR aligner version 2.5.3a onto the human GRCh37 genome. To test the effect of sequencing depth on detected clonotypes, IR-seq fastq files were randomly downsampled using Seqtk 1.3. The public reads were reanalyzed by TCRdb: fastp trimming at Q25, MiXCR alignment, in-frame beta chains only. Each CDR3 protein gets just one entry, which takes the most common genes and DNA from the rows behind it. These V and J calls derive from TCRdb rather than the authors' analysis. The sample profile shows over 40,000 distinct CDR3 sequences; more than 10% of them were found once. The top ten hold approximately 14% of the sample.

This clonotype was seen many times. No cognate antigen has been identified for it. Within one base of it there is no much larger clone, and no base qualities were kept. The sequenced sample consisted of a population of CD138-negative cells sorted from bone marrow. Taken with the paper, the label for cell subset or site translates to: bone marrow mononuclear cells depleted of CD138+ plasma/myeloma cells by negative magnetic selection. The receptor was derived from a donor at least 40 years old with multiple myeloma. The sequence is built from TRBV5-1 and TRBJ2-3, with the D segment identity uncertain. For the CDR3, the sequence is CASSFKDTQYF. The sequenced DNA is TGCGCCAGCAGCTTTAAGGATACGCAGTATTTT.